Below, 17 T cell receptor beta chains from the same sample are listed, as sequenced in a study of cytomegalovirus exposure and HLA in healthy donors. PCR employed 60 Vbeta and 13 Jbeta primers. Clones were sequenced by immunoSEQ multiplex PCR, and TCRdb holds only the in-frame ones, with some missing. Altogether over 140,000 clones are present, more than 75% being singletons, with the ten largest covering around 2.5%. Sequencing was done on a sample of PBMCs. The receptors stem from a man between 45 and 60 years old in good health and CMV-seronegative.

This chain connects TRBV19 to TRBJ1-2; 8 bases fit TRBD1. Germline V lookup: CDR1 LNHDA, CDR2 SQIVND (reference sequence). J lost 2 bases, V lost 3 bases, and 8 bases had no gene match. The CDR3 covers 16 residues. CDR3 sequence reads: CASSILDRVGNYGYTF. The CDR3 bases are TGTGCCAGTAGTATTTTGGACAGGGTTGGCAACTATGGCTACACCTTC.

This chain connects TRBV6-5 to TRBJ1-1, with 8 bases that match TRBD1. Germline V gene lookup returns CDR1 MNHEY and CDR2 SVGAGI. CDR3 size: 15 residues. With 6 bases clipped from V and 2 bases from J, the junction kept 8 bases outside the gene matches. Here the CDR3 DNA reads TGTGCCAGCAGCCCGGGACAGGCCAGAAACACTGAAGCTTTCTTT. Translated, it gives CASSPGQARNTEAFF.

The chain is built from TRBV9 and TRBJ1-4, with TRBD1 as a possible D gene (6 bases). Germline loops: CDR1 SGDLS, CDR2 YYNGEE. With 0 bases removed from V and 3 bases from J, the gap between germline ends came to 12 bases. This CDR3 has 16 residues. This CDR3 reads CASSVGLDSSNEKLFF. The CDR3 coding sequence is TGTGCCAGCAGCGTAGGGTTGGACAGCTCTAATGAAAAACTGTTTTTT.

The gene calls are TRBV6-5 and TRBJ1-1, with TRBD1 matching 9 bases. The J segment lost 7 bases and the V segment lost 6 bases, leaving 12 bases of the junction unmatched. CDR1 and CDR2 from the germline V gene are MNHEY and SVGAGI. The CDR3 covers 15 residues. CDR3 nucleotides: TGTGCCAGCAGACGACAGGGGGTGGGTTATGGTGAAGCTTTCTTT. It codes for CASRRQGVGYGEAFF.

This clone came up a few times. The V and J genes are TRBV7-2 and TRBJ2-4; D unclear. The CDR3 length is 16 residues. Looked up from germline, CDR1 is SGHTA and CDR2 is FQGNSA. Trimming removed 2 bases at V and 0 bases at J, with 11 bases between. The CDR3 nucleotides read TGTGCCAGCAGCTTAAACAGAATGCTAGCCAAAAACATTCAGTACTTC. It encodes CASSLNRMLAKNIQYF.

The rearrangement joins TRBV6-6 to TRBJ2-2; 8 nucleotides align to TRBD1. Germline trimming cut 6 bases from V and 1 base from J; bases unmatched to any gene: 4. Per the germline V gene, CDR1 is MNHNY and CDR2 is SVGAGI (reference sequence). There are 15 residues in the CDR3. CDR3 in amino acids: CASSNGQGNTGELFF. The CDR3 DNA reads TGTGCCAGCAGCAATGGACAGGGGAACACCGGGGAGCTGTTTTTT.

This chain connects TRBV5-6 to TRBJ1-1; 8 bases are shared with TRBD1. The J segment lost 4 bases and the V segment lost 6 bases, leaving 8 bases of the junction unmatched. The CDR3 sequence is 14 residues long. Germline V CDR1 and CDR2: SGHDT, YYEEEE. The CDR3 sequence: CASTFGQGGTEAFF. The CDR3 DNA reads TGTGCCAGCACCTTCGGACAGGGCGGCACTGAAGCTTTCTTT.

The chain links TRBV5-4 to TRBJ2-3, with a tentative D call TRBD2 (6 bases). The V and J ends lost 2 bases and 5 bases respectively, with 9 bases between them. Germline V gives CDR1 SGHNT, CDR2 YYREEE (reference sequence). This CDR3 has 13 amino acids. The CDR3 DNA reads TGTGCCAGCAGCTTTACGGGGGAAGATACGCAGTATTTT. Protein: CASSFTGEDTQYF.

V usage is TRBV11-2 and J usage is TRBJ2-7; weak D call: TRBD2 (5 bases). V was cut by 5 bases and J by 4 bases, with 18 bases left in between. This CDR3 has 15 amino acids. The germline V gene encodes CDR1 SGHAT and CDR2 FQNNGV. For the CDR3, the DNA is TGTGCCAGCAGCCCTCCAGGACTGGGTAAATACGAGCAGTACTTC. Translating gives CASSPPGLGKYEQYF.

In nucleotides, the CDR3 is TGTGCCAGCAGTGGCGGGGACGGAAACACTGAAGCTTTCTTT. This gives the protein CASSGGDGNTEAFF. The rearrangement uses TRBV2 and TRBJ1-1; a possible D gene is TRBD1 (5 bases). Germline loops: CDR1 SNHLY, CDR2 FYNNEI. Trimming left V 4 bases short and J 2 bases short, with 11 bases between. CDR3 length: 14 residues.

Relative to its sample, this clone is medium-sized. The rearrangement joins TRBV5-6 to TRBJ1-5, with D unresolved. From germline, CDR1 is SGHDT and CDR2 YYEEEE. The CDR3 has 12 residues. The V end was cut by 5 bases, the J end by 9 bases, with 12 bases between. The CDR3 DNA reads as TGTGCCAGCAGTTCCGACCGGGGGCCCCAGCATTTT. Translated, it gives CASSSDRGPQHF. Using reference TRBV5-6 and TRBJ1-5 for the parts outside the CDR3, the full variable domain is DAGVTQSPTHLIKTRGQQVTLRCSPKSGHDTVSWYQQALGQGPQFIFQYYEEEERQRGNFPDRFSGHQFPNYSSELNVNALLLGDSALYLCASSSDRGPQHFGDGTRLSIL.

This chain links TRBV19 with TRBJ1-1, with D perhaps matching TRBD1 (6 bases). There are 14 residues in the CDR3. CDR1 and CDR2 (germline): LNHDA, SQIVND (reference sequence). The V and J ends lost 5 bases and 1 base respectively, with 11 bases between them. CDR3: CASSPYRANTEAFF. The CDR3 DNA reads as TGTGCCAGTAGTCCTTACAGGGCGAACACTGAAGCTTTCTTT.

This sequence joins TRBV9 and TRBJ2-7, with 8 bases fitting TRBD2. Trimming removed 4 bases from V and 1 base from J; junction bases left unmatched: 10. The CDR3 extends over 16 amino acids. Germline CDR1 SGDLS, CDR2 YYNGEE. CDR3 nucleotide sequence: TGTGCCAGCAGCATGGGGTCGGGGGGGCTATCCTACGAGCAGTACTTC. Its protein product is CASSMGSGGLSYEQYF.

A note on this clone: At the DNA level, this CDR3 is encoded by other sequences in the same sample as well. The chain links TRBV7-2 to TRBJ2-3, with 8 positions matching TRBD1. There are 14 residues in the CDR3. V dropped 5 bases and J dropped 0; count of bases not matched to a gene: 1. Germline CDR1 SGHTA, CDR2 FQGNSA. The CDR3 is CASSGDRSTDTQYF. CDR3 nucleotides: TGTGCCAGCAGCGGGGACAGGAGCACAGATACGCAGTATTTT.

The CDR3 sequence: CASSLLGGGTYEQYF. As DNA, the CDR3 is TGTGCCAGCAGCTTACTCGGGGGGGGCACCTACGAGCAGTACTTC. The J gene is TRBJ2-7, the V gene TRBV7-9; 8 bases are shared with TRBD2. This CDR3 has 15 residues. Trimming cost V 2 bases and J 2 bases; bases outside gene matches: 5. The V gene's germline CDR1 is SEHNR and CDR2 FQNEAQ (reference sequence).

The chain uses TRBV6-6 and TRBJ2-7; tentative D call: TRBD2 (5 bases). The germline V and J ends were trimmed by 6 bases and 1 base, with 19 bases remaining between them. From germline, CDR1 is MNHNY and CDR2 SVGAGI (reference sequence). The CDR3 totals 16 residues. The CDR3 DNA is TGTGCCAGCAGCCCGGTCGGGTCTCGGGGATCCTACGAGCAGTACTTC. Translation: CASSPVGSRGSYEQYF.

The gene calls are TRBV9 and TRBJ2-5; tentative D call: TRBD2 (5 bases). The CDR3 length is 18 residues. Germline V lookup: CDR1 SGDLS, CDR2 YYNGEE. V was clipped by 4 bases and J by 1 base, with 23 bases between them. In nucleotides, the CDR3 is TGTGCCAGCAGCCCCCAAGTGGGGAGCAGGCCGGGCCAAGAGACCCAGTACTTC. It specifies CASSPQVGSRPGQETQYF. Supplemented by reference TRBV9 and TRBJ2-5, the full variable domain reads DSGVTQTPKHLITATGQRVTLRCSPRSGDLSVYWYQQSLDQGLQFLIQYYNGEERAKGNILERFSAQQFPDLHSELNLSSLELGDSALYFCASSPQVGSRPGQETQYFGPGTRLLVL.